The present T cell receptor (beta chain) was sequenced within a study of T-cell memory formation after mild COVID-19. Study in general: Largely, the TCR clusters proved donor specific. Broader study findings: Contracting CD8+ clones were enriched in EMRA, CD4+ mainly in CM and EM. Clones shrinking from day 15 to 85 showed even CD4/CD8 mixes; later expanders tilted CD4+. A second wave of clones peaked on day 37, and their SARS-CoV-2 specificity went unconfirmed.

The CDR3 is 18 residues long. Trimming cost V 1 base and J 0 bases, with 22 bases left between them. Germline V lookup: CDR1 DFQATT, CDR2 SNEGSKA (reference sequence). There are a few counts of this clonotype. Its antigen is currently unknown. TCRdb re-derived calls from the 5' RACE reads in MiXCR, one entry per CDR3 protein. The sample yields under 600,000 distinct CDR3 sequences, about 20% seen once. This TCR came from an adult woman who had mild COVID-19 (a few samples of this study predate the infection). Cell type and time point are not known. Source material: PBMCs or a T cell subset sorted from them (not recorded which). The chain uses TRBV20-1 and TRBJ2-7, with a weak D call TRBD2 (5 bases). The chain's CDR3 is CSARVYGGGPPHSYEQYF. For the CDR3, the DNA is TGCAGTGCTAGAGTGTATGGAGGCGGCCCCCCCCACTCCTACGAGCAGTACTTC.